The clone carrying this T cell receptor (beta chain) came up once. What it recognizes is unknown. The protocol was immunoSEQ multiplex PCR, while the TCRdb copy is restricted to in-frame clones and leaves out a portion. The data contain about 85,000 clones, roughly 80% of them singletons. This sample is part of a study of graft-versus-host responses after intestinal transplantation. Study findings and constraints: Early after transplant, HvG clones declined as circulating GvH clones peaked.

The CDR3 contains 13 residues. Trimming stripped 5 bases from V and 4 bases from J, with 9 bases between. Germline lookup yields CDR1 SGHVS and CDR2 FNYEAQ. The sample in question was unstimulated CD4+ T cells sorted from spleen or lymph node cells, obtained before intestinal transplant. The receptor comes from a human donor who received an intestinal transplant. V usage is TRBV7-6 and J usage is TRBJ1-3; possible D gene TRBD1, 6 bases. The CDR3 DNA is TGTGCCAGCAGCAAAGGACAGGGAAACACCATATATTTT. This gives the protein CASSKGQGNTIYF.